The 29 T cell receptor beta chains reported below all come from one sample, sequenced in a study of TIL therapy for anti-PD-1-resistant metastatic lung cancer. As to time point: pre-treatment sample, taken before nivolumab and TIL therapy. Pleural nodules or supraclavicular lymph nodes made up most of the excised metastases sampled. This was the immunoSEQ v3 assay. Repertoires were generated with immunoSEQ multiplex PCR, while TCRdb's copy carries only in-frame clones and drops some. The table lists about 100,000 clones, 55% to 75% of them singletons, with over 9.5% in the top ten. The input for sequencing was tumor tissue, taken at baseline. The receptors come from a person aged 25-85 years with non-small cell lung cancer.

The CDR3 DNA reads as TGTGCCAGCAATCCCGGAGGGGAGTCACCCCTCCACTTT. Translated, it gives CASNPGGESPLHF. The chain joins TRBV28 to TRBJ1-6, with D possibly matching TRBD1 (5 bases). V was trimmed by 7 bases and J by 10 bases, leaving 14 bases between them. This CDR3 is 13 amino acids long. Germline assignment: CDR1 MDHEN and CDR2 SYDVKM.

The chain joins TRBV5-1 to TRBJ2-3, with 9 bases lining up with TRBD1. CDR3 size: 13 residues. With 5 bases clipped from V and 7 bases from J, the junction kept 5 bases outside the gene matches. CDR1 SGHRS and CDR2 YFSETQ come from the germline V gene. The CDR3 protein is CASRGQGFHTQYF. CDR3 nucleotide sequence: TGCGCCAGCAGGGGACAGGGATTCCATACGCAGTATTTT.

The rearrangement links TRBV19 to TRBJ1-1; D might be TRBD1 (6 bases). Trimming took 4 bases from V and 4 from J, leaving 19 bases between them. The germline gives CDR1 LNHDA, CDR2 SQIVND (reference sequence). The CDR3 has 16 residues. The CDR3 here is CASSKTTPGHGTEAFF. For the CDR3, the DNA is TGTGCCAGTAGTAAAACCACACCGGGACACGGCACTGAAGCTTTCTTT.

This chain joins TRBV18 and TRBJ1-1; 8 bases map to TRBD1. This CDR3 has 15 amino acids. J was trimmed by 5 bases and V by 4 bases; bases with no gene match: 9. In germline, CDR1 is KGHSH, CDR2 LQKENI. The CDR3 DNA reads as TGTGCCAGCTCACTACTTGGACAGGGTATGACTGAAGCTTTCTTT. Amino acids: CASSLLGQGMTEAFF.

J is TRBJ2-7 and V is TRBV27; 10 bases agree with TRBD1. This CDR3 has 19 amino acids. Germline V gives CDR1 MNHEY, CDR2 SMNVEV (reference sequence). The J segment lost 5 bases and the V segment lost 4 bases, leaving 20 bases of the junction unmatched. DNA for the CDR3: TGTGCCAGCAGTTCTATTAACTGGGACAGGGGTTTTTTTTCTAACGAGCAGTACTTC. This sequence encodes CASSSINWDRGFFSNEQYF.

This chain uses TRBV10-2 with TRBJ1-4; possibly TRBD1 for D (5 bases). CDR3 length equals 14 residues. Germline CDR1 and CDR2: WSHSY and SAAADI. The V end lost 6 bases, the J end lost 3 bases, and 11 bases lay between the germline ends. The CDR3 protein is CASRVGPANEKLFF. In DNA, the CDR3 is TGCGCCAGCAGAGTGGGGCCGGCTAATGAAAAACTGTTTTTT.

The chain has TRBV28 and TRBJ2-1, with D hard to call. V was cut by 5 bases and J by 0 bases, with 11 bases left in between. From germline, CDR1 is MDHEN and CDR2 SYDVKM. This CDR3 has 15 residues. Here the CDR3 DNA reads TGTGCCAGCAGTCCCGGGCACCTCTCCTACAATGAGCAGTTCTTC. It is translated as CASSPGHLSYNEQFF.

The chain uses TRBV5-1 and TRBJ2-5; D is possibly TRBD2 (6 bases). V was cut by 4 bases and J by 2 bases, with 12 bases left in between. The CDR3 has 14 residues. The germline V gene has CDR1 SGHRS and CDR2 YFSETQ. CDR3 sequence (DNA): TGCGCCAGCAGCCCGACTAGGGCACAAGAGACCCAGTACTTC. Translating it yields CASSPTRAQETQYF.

This chain connects TRBV7-6 to TRBJ2-7; D is undetermined. V was pared by 3 bases and J by 6 bases, with 9 bases between. The CDR3 runs 12 residues. Germline lookup yields CDR1 SGHVS and CDR2 FNYEAQ. This CDR3 reads CASSFRAGEQYF. CDR3 coding DNA: TGTGCCAGCAGCTTCCGGGCTGGCGAGCAGTACTTC.

This sequence joins TRBV28 and TRBJ2-3; TRBD2 matches at 12 bases. The V and J ends lost 7 bases and 5 bases, in that order; junction bases with no gene match: 7. Germline CDR1 is MDHEN and CDR2 is SYDVKM. The CDR3 spans 15 residues. Here the CDR3 DNA reads TGTGCCAGCACTAGCGGGGGGGCGGGGAAAGATACGCAGTATTTT. As protein: CASTSGGAGKDTQYF. The variable domain in full, completed from reference TRBV28 and TRBJ2-3, reads DVKVTQSSRYLVKRTGEKVFLECVQDMDHENMFWYRQDPGLGLRLIYFSYDVKMKEKGDIPEGYSVSREKKERFSLILESASTNQTSMYLCASTSGGAGKDTQYFGPGTRLTVL.

The V call is TRBV2, the J call TRBJ1-2; 9 nucleotides line up with TRBD1. CDR1 and CDR2 (germline): SNHLY, FYNNEI. The CDR3 contains 15 residues. V trimming: 5 bases; J trimming: 3 bases; junction bases outside the gene matches: 7. The CDR3, as DNA: TGTGCCAGCAGTTATCGTACAGGGGGCTACTATGGCTACACCTTC. The encoded protein is CASSYRTGGYYGYTF.

The chain employs TRBV3-1 (or the pseudogene TRBV3-2) and TRBJ2-7; D remains ambiguous. With 1 base removed from V and 3 bases from J, the gap between germline ends came to 7 bases. The CDR3 length is 13 residues. Germline V gives CDR1 LGHDT, CDR2 YNNKEL (reference sequence). CDR3 DNA sequence: TGTGCCAGCAGCCAAGCACAGCTCTACGAGCAGTACTTC. Translation: CASSQAQLYEQYF.

The chain carries TRBV10-3 and TRBJ2-1, with 8 bases lining up with TRBD2. Germline trimming cut 3 bases from V and 6 bases from J; bases unmatched to any gene: 4. The CDR3 has 14 amino acids. CDR1 is ENHRY, CDR2 SYGVKD, per germline. In DNA, the CDR3 is TGTGCCATCAGTGATGGGACTAGGGTCAATGAGCAGTTCTTC. Its translation is CAISDGTRVNEQFF.

This sequence joins TRBV25-1 and TRBJ2-5; 8 bases agree with TRBD2. The CDR3 consists of 16 residues. Germline V lookup: CDR1 MGHDK, CDR2 SYGVNS. The junction had 13 bases not matched to a gene; V was cut back by 6 bases and J by 4 bases. CDR3 loop: CASRGTGTRGRETQYF. The CDR3 bases are TGTGCCAGCAGGGGGACTGGGACTAGGGGACGAGAGACCCAGTACTTC.

This sequence joins TRBV6-5 and TRBJ2-5; 11 nucleotides line up with TRBD2. CDR1 and CDR2 from the germline V gene are MNHEY and SVGAGI. The CDR3 is 15 amino acids. With V trimmed by 6 bases and J by 4 bases, 7 bases remained unmatched. The CDR3 sequence is CASRLSGGAGETQYF. The CDR3 DNA reads as TGTGCCAGCAGACTTAGCGGGGGGGCCGGAGAGACCCAGTACTTC.

Note on this clone: This sequence may be a read error, since a much larger clone differs from it by one base. The V call is TRBV7-2, the J call TRBJ1-1, with D unresolved. The CDR3 has 14 residues. Germline assignment: CDR1 SGHTA and CDR2 FQGNSA. Between the trimmed V and J ends, which lost 5 bases and 0 bases, there was a span of 10 bases. The CDR3 sequence: CASSLATVNTEAFF. CDR3 DNA sequence: TGTGCCAGCAGCCTGGCGACGGTGAACACTGAAGCTTTCTTT.

As for this clone: Different DNA sequences within this sample yield the same CDR3. V and J are TRBV4-3 and TRBJ1-1; unclear D gene. The V gene lost 0 bases and the J gene lost 0 bases, with 11 bases spanning the gap. CDR3 length: 16 residues. Germline assignment: CDR1 LGHNA and CDR2 YSLEER. Here the CDR3 reads CASSQDLDRMNTEAFF. The CDR3 coding sequence is TGCGCCAGCAGCCAAGATTTGGATAGGATGAACACTGAAGCTTTCTTT.

The rearrangement uses TRBV28 and TRBJ1-2; 7 positions agree with TRBD1. The germline CDR1 and CDR2 sequences are MDHEN and SYDVKM. Trimming removed 8 bases from V and 6 bases from J; junction bases left unmatched: 9. The CDR3 is 13 amino acids. The CDR3 region has the DNA TGTGCCAGCCGTACAGGACAGGCGCATGGCTACACCTTC. Translation: CASRTGQAHGYTF.

This chain uses TRBV20-1 with TRBJ1-3; D gene unclear. The germline V and J ends were trimmed by 7 bases and 2 bases, with 6 bases remaining between them. Per germline, CDR1 DFQATT and CDR2 SNEGSKA (reference sequence). The CDR3 is 11 amino acids. The CDR3 coding sequence is TGCAGTGGCGGCGCTGGAAACACCATATATTTT. Protein sequence: CSGGAGNTIYF.

This chain connects TRBV7-9 to TRBJ2-7, with no clear D. Germline lookup yields CDR1 SEHNR and CDR2 FQNEAQ (reference sequence). This CDR3 has 14 residues. V was cut by 0 bases and J by 2 bases, with 8 bases left in between. The CDR3 coding sequence is TGTGCCAGCAGCTTAGCTGGCATCCCCTACGAGCAGTACTTC. Protein product: CASSLAGIPYEQYF.

V gene TRBV5-6 combines with J gene TRBJ2-5; 14 nucleotides match TRBD2. From germline, CDR1 is SGHDT and CDR2 YYEEEE. V shed 2 bases and J 7 bases; nucleotides not matched to a gene: 13. CDR3 size: 18 residues. In DNA form, the CDR3 reads TGTGCCAGCAGCTTTAGACTAGCGGGGGGGTCGGTCCGTGGGACCCAGTACTTC. Its protein product is CASSFRLAGGSVRGTQYF.

The rearrangement uses TRBV6-2 or TRBV6-3 and TRBJ2-5; TRBD1 aligns across 7 bases. After removal of 5 bases from V and 5 bases from J, the junction contained 8 bases not matched to a gene. The CDR3 contains 14 residues. CDR1 is MNHEY and CDR2 is SVGEGT in the germline V gene. CDR3 loop: CASSQRQGTETQYF. The CDR3 DNA follows: TGTGCCAGCAGTCAACGACAGGGCACGGAGACCCAGTACTTC.

A few counts support this clone. The J gene is TRBJ2-1, the V gene TRBV6-2 or TRBV6-3, with 10 bases matching TRBD2. J was trimmed by 1 base and V by 5 bases; bases with no gene match: 5. This CDR3 has 16 residues. Germline V lookup: CDR1 MNHEY, CDR2 SVGEGT. The CDR3 nucleotides are TGTGCCAGCAGTGACCGACTAGCGGGTTCCTACAATGAGCAGTTCTTC. Translation: CASSDRLAGSYNEQFF.

This clone was seen a few times. This chain uses TRBV7-9 with TRBJ2-2, with D hard to call. CDR1 is SEHNR and CDR2 is FQNEAQ in the germline V gene (reference sequence). The CDR3 consists of 16 residues. Deletions cut 4 bases from V and 0 bases from J, with 12 bases between. The DNA of the CDR3 is TGTGCCAGCAGCTCCGCCCTAGTACCGAACACCGGGGAGCTGTTTTTT. Its translation: CASSSALVPNTGELFF.

This clone has only a few counts. The chain recombines TRBV29-1 with TRBJ2-7; 7 positions agree with TRBD2. V lost 3 bases, J lost 5 bases, and 10 bases stayed unmatched. CDR1 SQVTM and CDR2 ANQGSEA come from the germline V gene. The CDR3 extends over 14 amino acids. CDR3 bases: TGCAGCGTTGAGATCCCCCGGGAGGTAAACGAGCAGTACTTC. It encodes CSVEIPREVNEQYF.

This clone was detected ten times or more. This chain links TRBV30 with TRBJ1-1, with TRBD1 matching 9 bases. The CDR3 extends over 13 amino acids. Unmatched junction bases numbered 6, after V lost 5 bases and J lost 5 bases. The germline V gene has CDR1 GTSNPN and CDR2 SVGIG (reference sequence). CDR3 nucleotides: TGTGCCTGGCTACAGGGGGCGGGGACTGAAGCTTTCTTT. Its translation: CAWLQGAGTEAFF.

The chain recombines TRBV18 with TRBJ2-7, with TRBD1 matching 8 bases. J gave up 3 bases and V 3 bases, and 4 bases lay outside the gene matches. This CDR3 has 14 residues. Germline CDR1 reads KGHSH; CDR2 reads LQKENI. The CDR3 protein is CASSPGQVDYEQYF. The CDR3 region has the DNA TGTGCCAGCTCACCGGGACAGGTTGACTACGAGCAGTACTTC. The full variable domain, its missing parts supplied by reference TRBV18 and TRBJ2-7, is NAGVMQNPRHLVRRRGQEARLRCSPMKGHSHVYWYRQLPEEGLKFMVYLQKENIIDESGMPKERFSAEFPKEGPSILRIQQVVRGDSAAYFCASSPGQVDYEQYFGPGTRLTVT.

V gene TRBV19 combines with J gene TRBJ2-1; TRBD1 or TRBD2 may be the D gene (5 bases each). CDR3 length: 13 amino acids. Germline V gene lookup returns CDR1 LNHDA and CDR2 SQIVND (reference sequence). Trimming removed 11 bases from V and 9 bases from J, with 20 bases in between. In DNA form, the CDR3 reads TGTGCCTCCCGTGGTGGGGACCCGGGTGAGCAGTTCTTC. Translated: CASRGGDPGEQFF.

This clone was counted only a few times. The V call is TRBV7-9, the J call TRBJ1-3, with D perhaps matching TRBD1 (5 bases). The germline V and J ends were trimmed by 5 bases and 4 bases, with 21 bases remaining between them. Germline lookup yields CDR1 SEHNR and CDR2 FQNEAQ (reference sequence). This CDR3 has 17 amino acids. The CDR3: CASSPPTGTAAGNTIYF. CDR3 coding DNA: TGTGCCAGCAGCCCACCTACCGGGACCGCTGCCGGAAACACCATATATTTT.